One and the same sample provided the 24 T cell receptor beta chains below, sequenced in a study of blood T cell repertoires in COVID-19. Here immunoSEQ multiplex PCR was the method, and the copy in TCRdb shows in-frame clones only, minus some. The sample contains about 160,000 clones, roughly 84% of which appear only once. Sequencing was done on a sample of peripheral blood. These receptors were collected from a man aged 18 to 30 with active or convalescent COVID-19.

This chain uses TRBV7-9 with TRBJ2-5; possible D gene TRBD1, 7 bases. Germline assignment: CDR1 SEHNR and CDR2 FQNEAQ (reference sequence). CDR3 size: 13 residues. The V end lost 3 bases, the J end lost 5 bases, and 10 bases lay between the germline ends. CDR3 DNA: TGTGCCAGCAGCTTGTCAGGGGGGGAGACCCAGTACTTC. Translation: CASSLSGGETQYF.

DNA for the CDR3: TGCGCCAGCAGCACAGGGGGCGGTCCGGACGAGACCCAGTACTTC. The encoded protein is CASSTGGGPDETQYF. The chain has TRBV5-1 and TRBJ2-5, with TRBD1 identical over 9 bases. This CDR3 spans 15 amino acids. Germline values: CDR1 SGHRS, CDR2 YFSETQ. Trimming took 4 bases from V and 5 from J; bases not matched to a gene: 9.

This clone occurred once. CDR3 bases: TGTGCCAGCAGTTCGATCGACAGGGTTGACCTAGAGACCCAGTACTTC. This codes for CASSSIDRVDLETQYF. The chain combines TRBV6-6 with TRBJ2-5, with 7 bases matching TRBD1. The V segment lost 4 bases and the J segment 4 bases; nucleotides outside the gene matches: 12. The CDR3 has 16 amino acids. Per germline, CDR1 MNHNY and CDR2 SVGAGI (reference sequence).

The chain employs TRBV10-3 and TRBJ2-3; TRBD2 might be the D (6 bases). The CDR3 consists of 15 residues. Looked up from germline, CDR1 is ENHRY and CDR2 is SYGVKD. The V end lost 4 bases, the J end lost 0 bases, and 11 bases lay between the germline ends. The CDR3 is CAISGGGGSTDTQYF. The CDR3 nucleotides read TGTGCCATCAGTGGTGGGGGAGGTAGCACAGATACGCAGTATTTT.

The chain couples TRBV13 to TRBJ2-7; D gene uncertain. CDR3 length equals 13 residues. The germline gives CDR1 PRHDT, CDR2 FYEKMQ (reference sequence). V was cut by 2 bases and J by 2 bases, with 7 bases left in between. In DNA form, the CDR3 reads TGTGCCAGCAGCTTAACAGCTACCTACGAGCAGTACTTC. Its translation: CASSLTATYEQYF.

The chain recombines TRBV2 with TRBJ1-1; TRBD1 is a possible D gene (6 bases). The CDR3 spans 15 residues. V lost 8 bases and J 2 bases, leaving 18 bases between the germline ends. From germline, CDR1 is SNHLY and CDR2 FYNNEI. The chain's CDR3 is CASDPTGGGNTEAFF. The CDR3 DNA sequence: TGTGCCAGCGACCCCACGGGGGGCGGCAACACTGAAGCTTTCTTT.

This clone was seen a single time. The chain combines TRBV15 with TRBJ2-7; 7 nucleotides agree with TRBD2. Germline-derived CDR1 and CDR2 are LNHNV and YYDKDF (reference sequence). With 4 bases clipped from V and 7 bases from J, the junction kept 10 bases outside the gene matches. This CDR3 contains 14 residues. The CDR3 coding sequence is TGTGCCACCAGCAAACAGCGGGAATCGGGGGAGCAGTACTTC. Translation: CATSKQRESGEQYF.

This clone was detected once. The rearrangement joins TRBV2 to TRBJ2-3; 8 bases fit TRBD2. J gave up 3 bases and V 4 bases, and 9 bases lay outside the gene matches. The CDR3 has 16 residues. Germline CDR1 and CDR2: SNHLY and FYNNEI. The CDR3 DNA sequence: TGTGCCAGCAGTGCGAGAAGCGGGAGTGGGACAGATACGCAGTATTTT. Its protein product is CASSARSGSGTDTQYF.

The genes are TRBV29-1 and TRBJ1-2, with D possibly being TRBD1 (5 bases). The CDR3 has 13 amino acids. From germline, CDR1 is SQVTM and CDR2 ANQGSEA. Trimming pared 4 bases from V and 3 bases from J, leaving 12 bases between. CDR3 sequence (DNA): TGCAGCGTTGTGACAGCTGAAGACTATGGCTACACCTTC. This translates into CSVVTAEDYGYTF.

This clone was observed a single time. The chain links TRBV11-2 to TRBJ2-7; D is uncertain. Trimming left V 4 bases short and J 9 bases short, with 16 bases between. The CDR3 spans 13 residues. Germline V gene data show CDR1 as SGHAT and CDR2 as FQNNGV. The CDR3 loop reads CASSSYNPSGQYF. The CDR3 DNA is TGTGCCAGCAGCTCTTATAATCCTAGTGGGCAGTACTTC.

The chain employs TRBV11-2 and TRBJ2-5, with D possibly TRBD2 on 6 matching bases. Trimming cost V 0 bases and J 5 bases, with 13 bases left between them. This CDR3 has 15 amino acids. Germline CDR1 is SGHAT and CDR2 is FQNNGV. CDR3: CASSLDQRVVETQYF. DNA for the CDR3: TGTGCCAGCAGCTTAGACCAGCGGGTCGTCGAGACCCAGTACTTC.

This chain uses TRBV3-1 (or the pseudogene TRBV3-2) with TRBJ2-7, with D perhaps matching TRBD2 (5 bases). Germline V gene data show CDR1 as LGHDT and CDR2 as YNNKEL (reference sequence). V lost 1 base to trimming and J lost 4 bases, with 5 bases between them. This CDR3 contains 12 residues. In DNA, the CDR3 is TGTGCCAGCAGCCAAGGAGGGTACGAGCAGTACTTC. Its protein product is CASSQGGYEQYF.

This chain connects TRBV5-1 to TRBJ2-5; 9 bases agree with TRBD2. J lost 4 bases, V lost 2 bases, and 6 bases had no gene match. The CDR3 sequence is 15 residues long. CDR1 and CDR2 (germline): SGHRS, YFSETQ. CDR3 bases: TGCGCCAGCAGCTTAGGACTAGCGAGTTTAGAGACCCAGTACTTC. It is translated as CASSLGLASLETQYF.

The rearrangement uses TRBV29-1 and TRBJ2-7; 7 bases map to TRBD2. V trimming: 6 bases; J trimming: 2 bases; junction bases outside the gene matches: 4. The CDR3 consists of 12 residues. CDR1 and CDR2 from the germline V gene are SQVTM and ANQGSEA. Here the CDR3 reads CSVAGTTYEQYF. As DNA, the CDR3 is TGCAGCGTGGCCGGGACTACCTACGAGCAGTACTTC.

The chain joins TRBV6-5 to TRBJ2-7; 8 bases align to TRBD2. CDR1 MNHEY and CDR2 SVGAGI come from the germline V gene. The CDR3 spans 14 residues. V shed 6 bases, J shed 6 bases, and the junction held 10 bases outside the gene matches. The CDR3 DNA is TGTGCCAGCAGCCCGGGACTAGACCCATCCGAGCAGTACTTC. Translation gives CASSPGLDPSEQYF.

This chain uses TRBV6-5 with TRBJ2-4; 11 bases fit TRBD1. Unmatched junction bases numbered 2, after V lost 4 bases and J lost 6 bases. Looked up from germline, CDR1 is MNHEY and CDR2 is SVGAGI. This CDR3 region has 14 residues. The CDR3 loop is CASSFGQGANIQYF. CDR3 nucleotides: TGTGCCAGCAGTTTCGGACAGGGGGCAAACATTCAGTACTTC.

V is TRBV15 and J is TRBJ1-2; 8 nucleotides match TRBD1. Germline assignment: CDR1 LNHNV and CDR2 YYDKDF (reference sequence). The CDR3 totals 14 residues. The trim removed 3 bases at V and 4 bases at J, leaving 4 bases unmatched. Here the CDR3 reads CATSRAGQGYGYTF. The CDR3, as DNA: TGTGCCACCAGCAGGGCTGGACAGGGCTATGGCTACACCTTC.

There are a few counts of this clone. CDR3 bases: TGTGCCAGCAGGACTCGAGAGAACACTGAAGCTTTCTTT. Translated: CASRTRENTEAFF. The gene calls are TRBV11-2 and TRBJ1-1; D is undetermined. Germline loops: CDR1 SGHAT, CDR2 FQNNGV. This CDR3 spans 13 amino acids. V shed 6 bases and J shed 1 base, with 9 bases lying between them.

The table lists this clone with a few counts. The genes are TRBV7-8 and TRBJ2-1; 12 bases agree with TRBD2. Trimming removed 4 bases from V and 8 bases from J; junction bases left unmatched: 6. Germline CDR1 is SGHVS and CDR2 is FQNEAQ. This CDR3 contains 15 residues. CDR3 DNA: TGTGCCAGCAGCTCCAGACTAGCGGGAGAGCATGAGCAGTTCTTC. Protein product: CASSSRLAGEHEQFF.

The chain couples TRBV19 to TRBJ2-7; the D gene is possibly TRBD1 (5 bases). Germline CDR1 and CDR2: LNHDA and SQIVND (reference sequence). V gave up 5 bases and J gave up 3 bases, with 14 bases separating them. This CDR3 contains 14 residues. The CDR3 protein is CASSSATGHYEQYF. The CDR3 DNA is TGTGCCAGTAGTTCCGCCACAGGACACTACGAGCAGTACTTC.

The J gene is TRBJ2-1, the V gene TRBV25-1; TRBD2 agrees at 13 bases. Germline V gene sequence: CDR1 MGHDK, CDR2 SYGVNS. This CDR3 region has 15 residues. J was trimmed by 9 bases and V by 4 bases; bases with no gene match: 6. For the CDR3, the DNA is TGTGCCAGCAGTGCCACTAGCGGGGGGGCAAGTGAGCAGTTCTTC. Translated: CASSATSGGASEQFF.

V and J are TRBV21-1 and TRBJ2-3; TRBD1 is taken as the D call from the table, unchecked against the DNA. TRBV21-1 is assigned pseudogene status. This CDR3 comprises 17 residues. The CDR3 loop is CASSKAPRQEETDTQYF. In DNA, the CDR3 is TGTGCCAGCAGCAAAGCTCCCCGACAGGAGGAGACAGATACGCAGTATTTT.

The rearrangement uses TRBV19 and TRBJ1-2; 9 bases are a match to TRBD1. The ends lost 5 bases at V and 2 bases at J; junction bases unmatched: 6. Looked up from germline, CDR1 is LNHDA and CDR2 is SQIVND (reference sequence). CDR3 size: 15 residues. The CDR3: CASSLSGQGNYGYTF. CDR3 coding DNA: TGTGCCAGTAGTCTCTCGGGACAGGGAAACTATGGCTACACCTTC.

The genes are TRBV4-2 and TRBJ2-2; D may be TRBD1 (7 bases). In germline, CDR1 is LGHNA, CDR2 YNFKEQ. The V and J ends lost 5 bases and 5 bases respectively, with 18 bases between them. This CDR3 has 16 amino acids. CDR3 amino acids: CASSVEGAWGTGELFF. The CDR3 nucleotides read TGTGCCAGCAGCGTGGAGGGGGCCTGGGGGACCGGGGAGCTGTTTTTT.